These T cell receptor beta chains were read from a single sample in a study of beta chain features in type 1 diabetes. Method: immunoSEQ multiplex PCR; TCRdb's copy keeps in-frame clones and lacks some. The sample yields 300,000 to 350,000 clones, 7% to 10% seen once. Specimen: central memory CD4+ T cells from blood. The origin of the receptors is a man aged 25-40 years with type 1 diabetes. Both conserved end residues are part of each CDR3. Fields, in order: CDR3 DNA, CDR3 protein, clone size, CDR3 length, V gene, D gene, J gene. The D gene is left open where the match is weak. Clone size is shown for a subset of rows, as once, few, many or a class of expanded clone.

cdr3_nt: TGCGCCAGCAGCTCTATGCCAGGCGTAGCTCAGGAGACCCAGTACTTC
cdr3_aa: CASSSMPGVAQETQYF
clone_size: .
cdr3_length: 16
v_call: TRBV5-1
d_call: .
j_call: TRBJ2-5

cdr3_nt: TGTGCCAGCCAGACCCCGGGACAGTTTTACAATGAGCAGTTCTTC
cdr3_aa: CASQTPGQFYNEQFF
clone_size: few
cdr3_length: 15
v_call: TRBV28
d_call: TRBD1
j_call: TRBJ2-1

cdr3_nt: TGCAGTGCTGGCGGGACTAGGGGTTTTTTT
cdr3_aa: CSAGGTRGFF
clone_size: few
cdr3_length: 10
v_call: TRBV20-1
d_call: .
j_call: TRBJ1-4

cdr3_nt: TGTGCCAGCAGACCCGGGACAGGTCGAGCAGATACGCAGTATTTT
cdr3_aa: CASRPGTGRADTQYF
clone_size: .
cdr3_length: 15
v_call: TRBV11-2
d_call: TRBD1
j_call: TRBJ2-3

cdr3_nt: TGTGCCAGCAGCTTAGAGGAGGGCACTGAAGCTTTCTTT
cdr3_aa: CASSLEEGTEAFF
clone_size: .
cdr3_length: 13
v_call: TRBV11-2
d_call: .
j_call: TRBJ1-1

cdr3_nt: TGTGCCAGCAGTGACGAGGTGTATGAGGGCGGCGAGTACTTC
cdr3_aa: CASSDEVYEGGEYF
clone_size: many
cdr3_length: 14
v_call: TRBV6-4
d_call: .
j_call: TRBJ2-7

cdr3_nt: TGTGCCAGCAGCACCGGACCTTACGGTGGCTACACCTTC
cdr3_aa: CASSTGPYGGYTF
clone_size: few
cdr3_length: 13
v_call: TRBV9
d_call: .
j_call: TRBJ1-2

cdr3_nt: TGTGCCACATCGAGGGGGGCGACTGAAGCTTTCTTT
cdr3_aa: CATSRGATEAFF
clone_size: .
cdr3_length: 12
v_call: TRBV13
d_call: .
j_call: TRBJ1-1

cdr3_nt: TGTGCCAGCAGTAAGCCGCGACAGGGGAGCTCCTATAATTCACCCCTCCACTTT
cdr3_aa: CASSKPRQGSSYNSPLHF
clone_size: .
cdr3_length: 18
v_call: TRBV2
d_call: TRBD1
j_call: TRBJ1-6

cdr3_nt: TGTGCCAGCTCACCTCCTGGGGGCGATGAGCAGTTCTTC
cdr3_aa: CASSPPGGDEQFF
clone_size: .
cdr3_length: 13
v_call: TRBV18
d_call: .
j_call: TRBJ2-1

cdr3_nt: TGTGCCAGCAGTTGGGGCGGTGTCACTGAAGCTTTCTTT
cdr3_aa: CASSWGGVTEAFF
clone_size: few
cdr3_length: 13
v_call: TRBV28
d_call: .
j_call: TRBJ1-1

cdr3_nt: TGTGCCAGCAGTGGTGGGAGTACAGGGGGAGCCAAAAACATTCAGTACTTC
cdr3_aa: CASSGGSTGGAKNIQYF
clone_size: .
cdr3_length: 17
v_call: TRBV2
d_call: TRBD1
j_call: TRBJ2-4

cdr3_nt: TGCGCCAGCAGCTCCGCAAGGGTGAACACTGAAGCTTTCTTT
cdr3_aa: CASSSARVNTEAFF
clone_size: few
cdr3_length: 14
v_call: TRBV5-1
d_call: .
j_call: TRBJ1-1

cdr3_nt: TGTGCCAGCAGCGTTTTCGGAGGGTCTGGGGCCAACGTCCTGACTTTC
cdr3_aa: CASSVFGGSGANVLTF
clone_size: .
cdr3_length: 16
v_call: TRBV9
d_call: .
j_call: TRBJ2-6

cdr3_nt: TGTGCCAGCACCTCCCGGGACAGGGTTGGCAATGAGCAGTTCTTC
cdr3_aa: CASTSRDRVGNEQFF
clone_size: .
cdr3_length: 15
v_call: TRBV28
d_call: TRBD1
j_call: TRBJ2-1

cdr3_nt: TGTGCCAGCAGCCTAGGACAGGGCGTAAGCACCGGGGAGCTGTTTTTT
cdr3_aa: CASSLGQGVSTGELFF
clone_size: .
cdr3_length: 16
v_call: TRBV5-6
d_call: TRBD1
j_call: TRBJ2-2

cdr3_nt: TGTGCCAGCAGCCAAGTACAGGAGGACACTGAAGCTTTCTTT
cdr3_aa: CASSQVQEDTEAFF
clone_size: .
cdr3_length: 14
v_call: TRBV4-2
d_call: .
j_call: TRBJ1-1

cdr3_nt: TGTGCCAGCAGAATGGGTATGGTGGGGAATTCACCCCTCCACTTT
cdr3_aa: CASRMGMVGNSPLHF
clone_size: .
cdr3_length: 15
v_call: TRBV6-5
d_call: .
j_call: TRBJ1-6

cdr3_nt: TGCGCCAGCAGCTCGGACACCCCGAACACCGGGGAGCTGTTTTTT
cdr3_aa: CASSSDTPNTGELFF
clone_size: few
cdr3_length: 15
v_call: TRBV5-1
d_call: .
j_call: TRBJ2-2

cdr3_nt: TGTGCCAGCATCCGTGGGGCTGAAGCTTTCTTT
cdr3_aa: CASIRGAEAFF
clone_size: .
cdr3_length: 11
v_call: TRBV28
d_call: .
j_call: TRBJ1-1

cdr3_nt: TGTGCCAGCAGCCCGGGACTAGGATTGGCACCCCTCCACTTT
cdr3_aa: CASSPGLGLAPLHF
clone_size: .
cdr3_length: 14
v_call: TRBV2
d_call: .
j_call: TRBJ1-6

cdr3_nt: TGCAGCGTTGAAGATCGGGGGCAGGGCTACACCTTC
cdr3_aa: CSVEDRGQGYTF
clone_size: few
cdr3_length: 12
v_call: TRBV29-1
d_call: .
j_call: TRBJ1-2

cdr3_nt: TGTGCCAGCAGCGTTAGCGGGGGGTTAGACAATGAGCAGTTCTTC
cdr3_aa: CASSVSGGLDNEQFF
clone_size: few
cdr3_length: 15
v_call: TRBV9
d_call: TRBD2
j_call: TRBJ2-1

cdr3_nt: TGTGCCAGCAGGACAGGAAACACTGAAGCTTTCTTT
cdr3_aa: CASRTGNTEAFF
clone_size: .
cdr3_length: 12
v_call: TRBV6-1
d_call: .
j_call: TRBJ1-1

cdr3_nt: TGCGCCAGCAGCCTCAACATGGACCCGTGGGACATTCAGTACTTC
cdr3_aa: CASSLNMDPWDIQYF
clone_size: .
cdr3_length: 15
v_call: TRBV5-1
d_call: .
j_call: TRBJ2-4

cdr3_nt: TGTGCCAGCAGTGAACACGGGGGCGCAGATGGCTACACCTTC
cdr3_aa: CASSEHGGADGYTF
clone_size: few
cdr3_length: 14
v_call: TRBV25-1
d_call: .
j_call: TRBJ1-2

cdr3_nt: TGTGCCAGCAGTCTACGGGGGACTGAAGCTTTCTTT
cdr3_aa: CASSLRGTEAFF
clone_size: .
cdr3_length: 12
v_call: TRBV25-1
d_call: .
j_call: TRBJ1-1

cdr3_nt: TGCGCCAGCAGCCAAGCGTGGAGGGATTCCTACAATGAGCAGTTCTTC
cdr3_aa: CASSQAWRDSYNEQFF
clone_size: few
cdr3_length: 16
v_call: TRBV4-3
d_call: .
j_call: TRBJ2-1

cdr3_nt: TGCAGCGTTGGGGCTAGCGGGGGCTACAATGAGCAGTTCTTC
cdr3_aa: CSVGASGGYNEQFF
clone_size: few
cdr3_length: 14
v_call: TRBV29-1
d_call: TRBD2
j_call: TRBJ2-1

cdr3_nt: TGTGCCAGCTCTCCTAACAACGGACTAGCACGGAACACCGGGGAGCTGTTTTTT
cdr3_aa: CASSPNNGLARNTGELFF
clone_size: few
cdr3_length: 18
v_call: TRBV18
d_call: TRBD2
j_call: TRBJ2-2

cdr3_nt: TGTGCTAGTGGTCCGACAGGTTCCGACGAGCAGTACTTC
cdr3_aa: CASGPTGSDEQYF
clone_size: .
cdr3_length: 13
v_call: TRBV12-5
d_call: .
j_call: TRBJ2-7

cdr3_nt: TGTGCCATCAGTGAACAGGGAGCTGAAGCTTTCTTT
cdr3_aa: CAISEQGAEAFF
clone_size: many
cdr3_length: 12
v_call: TRBV10-3
d_call: .
j_call: TRBJ1-1

cdr3_nt: TGTGCCAGCAGCCCAAGGGGACTAGCCTACGAGCAGTACTTC
cdr3_aa: CASSPRGLAYEQYF
clone_size: few
cdr3_length: 14
v_call: TRBV11-3
d_call: TRBD2
j_call: TRBJ2-7